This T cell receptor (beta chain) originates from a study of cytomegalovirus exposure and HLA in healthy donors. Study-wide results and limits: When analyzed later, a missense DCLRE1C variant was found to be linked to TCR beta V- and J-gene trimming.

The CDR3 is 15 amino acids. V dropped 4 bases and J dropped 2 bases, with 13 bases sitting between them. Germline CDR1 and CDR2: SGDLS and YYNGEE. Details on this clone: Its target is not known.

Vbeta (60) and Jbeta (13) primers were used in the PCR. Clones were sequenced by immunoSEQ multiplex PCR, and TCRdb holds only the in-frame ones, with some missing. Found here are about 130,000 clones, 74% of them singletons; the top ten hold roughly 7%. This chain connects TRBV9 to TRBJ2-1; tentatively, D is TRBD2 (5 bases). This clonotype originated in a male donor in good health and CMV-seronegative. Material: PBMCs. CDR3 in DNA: TGTGCCAGCAGCCCAGACTACGGCGCCTACAATGAGCAGTTCTTC. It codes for CASSPDYGAYNEQFF.